The text below deals with one T cell receptor (beta chain). Random-hexamer reverse transcription was applied to roughly 0.5 to 1 ug RNA. MiXCR, applied by TCRdb to the immunoSEQ multiplex PCR reads, yields one record per CDR3 protein. The table lists approximately 200,000 distinct CDR3 sequences, roughly 94% of them singletons. The sample is drawn from a study of CD8 T cells in Susac syndrome. CD8+ and CD4+ T cells taken from blood had their TCR beta sequenced. The multiple sclerosis control cohort comprised treatment-naive individuals presenting with stable or active relapsing-remitting disease. Negative isolation was used for CD8+ and CD4+ T cells and FACS enrichment for TEMRA cells. The CDR3 contains 15 residues. V was clipped by 5 bases and J by 4 bases, with 15 bases between them. Germline CDR1 and CDR2: SEHNR and FQNEAQ (reference sequence).

The V call is TRBV7-9, the J call TRBJ2-1; the D call may be TRBD1 or TRBD2 (5 bases each). This clonotype was obtained from a human donor with multiple sclerosis. Specimen: CD4+ T cells from PBMCs. The DNA for the CDR3 is TGTGCCAGCAGCCCATCCAGAGGGGTGTACAATGAGCAGTTCTTC. As protein: CASSPSRGVYNEQFF.